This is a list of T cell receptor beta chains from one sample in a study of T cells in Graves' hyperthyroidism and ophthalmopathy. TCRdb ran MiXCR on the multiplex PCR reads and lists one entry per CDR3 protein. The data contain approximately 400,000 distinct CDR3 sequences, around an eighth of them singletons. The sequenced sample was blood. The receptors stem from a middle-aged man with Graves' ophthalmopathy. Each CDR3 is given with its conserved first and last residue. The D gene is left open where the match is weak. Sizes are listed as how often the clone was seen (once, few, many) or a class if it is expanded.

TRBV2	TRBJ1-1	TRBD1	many	CARGGTENTEAFF	TGTGCCAGGGGGGGGACAGAGAACACTGAAGCTTTCTTT
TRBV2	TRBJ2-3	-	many	CASSLSRSDTQYF	TGTGCCAGCAGCCTTAGTAGGTCAGATACGCAGTATTTT
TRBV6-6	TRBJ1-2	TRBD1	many	CASSYRGQEGGYTF	TGTGCCAGCAGTTACCGAGGACAGGAGGGTGGCTACACCTTC
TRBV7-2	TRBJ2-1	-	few	CASRHYVLATYNEQFF	TGTGCCAGCAGACATTACGTGCTAGCGACCTACAATGAGCAGTTCTTC
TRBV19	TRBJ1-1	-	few	CASIPPKFWTNTEAFF	TGTGCCAGTATCCCCCCCAAGTTTTGGACGAACACTGAAGCTTTCTTT
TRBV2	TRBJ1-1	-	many	CASSRSSEAFF	TGTGCCAGCAGTAGAAGTTCCGAAGCTTTCTTT
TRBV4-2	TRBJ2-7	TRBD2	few	CASSPTSRHEQYF	TGTGCCAGCAGCCCGACTAGCAGACACGAGCAGTACTTC
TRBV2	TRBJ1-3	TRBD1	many	CASSRQGASGNTIYF	TGTGCCAGCTCCCGACAGGGGGCTTCTGGAAACACCATATATTTT
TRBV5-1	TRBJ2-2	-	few	CASSFDGSNTGELFF	TGCGCCAGCAGCTTCGACGGGTCGAACACCGGGGAGCTGTTTTTT
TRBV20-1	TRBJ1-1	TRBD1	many	CSATDRGGLTEAFF	TGCAGTGCTACTGACAGGGGAGGCCTCACTGAAGCTTTCTTT
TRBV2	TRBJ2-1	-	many	CASRGSRGGEQFF	TGTGCCAGCAGGGGATCTAGGGGGGGTGAGCAGTTCTTC
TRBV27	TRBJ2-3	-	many	CASSARPLADTQYF	TGTGCCAGCAGTGCCCGACCGCTAGCAGATACGCAGTATTTT
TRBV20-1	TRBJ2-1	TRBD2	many	CSASPLAGAHEQFF	TGCAGTGCTTCTCCACTAGCGGGAGCACATGAGCAGTTCTTC
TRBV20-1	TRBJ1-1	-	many	CSAFTRRNTEAFF	TGCAGTGCTTTCACCCGTAGGAACACTGAAGCTTTCTTT
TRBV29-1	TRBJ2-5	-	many	CSVGVSGQETQYF	TGCAGCGTTGGGGTTAGCGGCCAAGAGACCCAGTACTTC
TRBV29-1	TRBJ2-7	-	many	CSATLGSHSSYEQYF	TGCAGCGCGACGTTGGGTTCTCATAGCTCCTACGAGCAGTACTTC